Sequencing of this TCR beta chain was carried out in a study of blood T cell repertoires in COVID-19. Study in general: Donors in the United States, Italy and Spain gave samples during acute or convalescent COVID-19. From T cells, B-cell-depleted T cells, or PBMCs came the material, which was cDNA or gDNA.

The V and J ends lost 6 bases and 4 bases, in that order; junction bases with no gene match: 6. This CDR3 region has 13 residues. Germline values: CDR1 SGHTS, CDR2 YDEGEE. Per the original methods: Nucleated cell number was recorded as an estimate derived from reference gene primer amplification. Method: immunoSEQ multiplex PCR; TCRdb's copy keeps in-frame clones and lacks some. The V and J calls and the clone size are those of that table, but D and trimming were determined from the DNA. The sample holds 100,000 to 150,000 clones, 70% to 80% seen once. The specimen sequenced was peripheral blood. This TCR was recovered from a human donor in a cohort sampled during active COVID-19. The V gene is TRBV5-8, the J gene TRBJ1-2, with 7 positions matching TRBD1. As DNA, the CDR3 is TGTGCCAGCAATAGGGGGCAAGGCTATGGCTACACCTTC. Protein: CASNRGQGYGYTF.